The 31 T cell receptor beta chains presented below share a single source sample, sequenced in a study of blood T cell repertoires in COVID-19. Only in-frame clones appear in the TCRdb table, and some are missing; sequencing was by immunoSEQ multiplex PCR. The table has tens of thousands of clones, roughly 86% seen once. Sequenced: peripheral blood. Receptors were obtained from a man in his forties or fifties with active COVID-19.

The chain recombines TRBV20-1 with TRBJ2-3, with TRBD2 as a possible D gene (5 bases). Germline loops: CDR1 DFQATT, CDR2 SNEGSKA (reference sequence). The CDR3 length is 9 residues. The CDR3 sequence is CSAGDTQYF. CDR3 sequence (DNA): TGCAGCGCGGGAGATACGCAGTATTTT.

The CDR3 loop reads CASSRKGTGNEQFF. CDR3 in DNA: TGTGCCAGCAGCCGTAAAGGAACGGGGAATGAGCAGTTCTTC. This chain joins TRBV5-4 and TRBJ2-1, with a weak D call TRBD2 (5 bases). Germline V lookup: CDR1 SGHNT, CDR2 YYREEE (reference sequence). The CDR3 contains 14 residues. Trimming removed 4 bases at V and 7 bases at J, with 15 bases between.

This clone was recorded only once. This chain joins TRBV7-2 and TRBJ2-2, with TRBD1 as a possible D gene (6 bases). This CDR3 is 15 amino acids long. Trimming left V 7 bases short and J 0 bases short, with 12 bases between. Germline V gives CDR1 SGHTA, CDR2 FQGNSA. The CDR3 sequence: CASNGDRTNTGELFF. In DNA, the CDR3 is TGTGCCAGCAATGGTGACAGGACGAACACCGGGGAGCTGTTTTTT.

J is TRBJ1-2 and V is TRBV2; a weak D match, TRBD1 (6 bases). This CDR3 comprises 15 residues. Germline assignment: CDR1 SNHLY and CDR2 FYNNEI. The V and J ends lost 1 base and 5 bases respectively, with 14 bases between them. CDR3 nucleotide sequence: TGTGCCAGCAGTGAAGTCACAGGGCTTATGTATGGCTACACCTTC. Protein sequence: CASSEVTGLMYGYTF.

This chain joins TRBV18 and TRBJ1-4; 7 bases line up with TRBD1. The CDR3 contains 15 residues. V gave up 3 bases and J gave up 7 bases; unmatched junction bases: 8. Germline V gene data show CDR1 as KGHSH and CDR2 as LQKENI. The CDR3 loop is CASSPTGSIGEKLFF. The CDR3 coding sequence is TGTGCCAGCTCACCGACAGGGTCCATTGGTGAAAAACTGTTTTTT.

V usage is TRBV28 and J usage is TRBJ1-1; D is ambiguous. The CDR3 runs 14 residues. CDR1 MDHEN and CDR2 SYDVKM come from the germline V gene. V was shortened by 4 bases and J by 5 bases, with 14 bases between the two germline ends. CDR3 amino acids: CASSSPVGSTEAFF. For the CDR3, the DNA is TGTGCCAGCAGTTCCCCAGTGGGCAGTACTGAAGCTTTCTTT.

A single count supports this clone. V gene TRBV15 combines with J gene TRBJ2-7; TRBD2 aligns across 7 bases. The CDR3 extends over 15 amino acids. V shed 3 bases, J shed 1 base, and the junction held 6 bases outside the gene matches. Germline CDR1 reads LNHNV; CDR2 reads YYDKDF (reference sequence). The CDR3 sequence is CATSSPGGGSYEQYF. The CDR3 coding sequence is TGTGCCACCAGCAGCCCTGGGGGGGGGTCCTACGAGCAGTACTTC.

V and J are TRBV28 and TRBJ2-1; perhaps TRBD2 as D (6 bases). V was clipped by 2 bases and J by 4 bases, with 21 bases between them. CDR3 length: 18 amino acids. CDR1 is MDHEN and CDR2 is SYDVKM in the germline V gene. CDR3 coding DNA: TGTGCCAGCAGTTTACCTTACGCAGGGCGGGGTTCGTACAATGAGCAGTTCTTC. This translates into CASSLPYAGRGSYNEQFF.

The chain joins TRBV5-1 to TRBJ2-5; D not certain. This CDR3 has 14 residues. Trimming left V 4 bases short and J 2 bases short, with 12 bases between. CDR1 SGHRS and CDR2 YFSETQ come from the germline V gene. The CDR3 sequence is CASSPATEQETQYF. CDR3 in DNA: TGCGCCAGCAGCCCAGCGACTGAGCAAGAGACCCAGTACTTC.

The chain is built from TRBV5-8 and TRBJ2-5, with a tentative D call TRBD1 (5 bases). CDR3 length: 14 amino acids. The V and J ends lost 0 bases and 8 bases respectively, with 14 bases between them. In germline, CDR1 is SGHTS, CDR2 YDEGEE. The CDR3 nucleotides read TGTGCCAGCAGCTTGGAAGGGGTGTCAGTAACCCAGTACTTC. Its translation is CASSLEGVSVTQYF.

This rearrangement joins TRBV5-1 to TRBJ2-1, with a possible D match to TRBD2 (6 bases). This CDR3 is built from 16 residues. The germline V gene has CDR1 SGHRS and CDR2 YFSETQ. The V end lost 3 bases, the J end lost 3 bases, and 16 bases lay between the germline ends. CDR3 loop: CASSWGLVADYNEQFF. In DNA, the CDR3 is TGCGCCAGCAGCTGGGGCTTGGTAGCGGACTACAATGAGCAGTTCTTC.

The genes are TRBV28 and TRBJ1-1; 10 nucleotides agree with TRBD1. The CDR3 totals 15 residues. With 2 bases clipped from V and 6 bases from J, the junction kept 6 bases outside the gene matches. Germline V gene sequence: CDR1 MDHEN, CDR2 SYDVKM. DNA of the CDR3: TGTGCCAGCAGTTTAACGGACAGGGGGGTCGCTGAAGCTTTCTTT. This translates into CASSLTDRGVAEAFF.

The sample holds a few counts of this clone. This CDR3 is CASSVASVGTGELFF. As DNA, the CDR3 is TGTGCCAGCAGCGTAGCTAGCGTTGGCACCGGGGAGCTGTTTTTT. This chain links TRBV9 with TRBJ2-2, with a tentative D call TRBD2 (6 bases). Germline V lookup: CDR1 SGDLS, CDR2 YYNGEE. V was shortened by 0 bases and J by 4 bases, with 10 bases between the two germline ends. The CDR3 extends over 15 amino acids.

The chain couples TRBV5-5 to TRBJ2-2; maybe TRBD2 (6 bases). Trimming took 5 bases from V and 0 from J, leaving 11 bases between them. Germline CDR1 is SGHKS and CDR2 is YYEKEE (reference sequence). The CDR3 covers 15 residues. The CDR3 sequence: CASREDYANTGELFF. As DNA, the CDR3 is TGTGCCAGCAGGGAGGACTATGCGAACACCGGGGAGCTGTTTTTT.

The chain is built from TRBV19 and TRBJ2-2, with D perhaps matching TRBD1 (6 bases). Trimming took 6 bases from V and 1 from J, leaving 12 bases between them. This CDR3 has 15 residues. The germline CDR1 and CDR2 sequences are LNHDA and SQIVND (reference sequence). The CDR3 sequence is CASSYRVMNTGELFF. The CDR3 DNA is TGTGCCAGTAGCTACAGGGTCATGAACACCGGGGAGCTGTTTTTT. Using reference TRBV19 and TRBJ2-2 for the parts outside the CDR3, the full variable domain is DGGITQSPKYLFRKEGQNVTLSCEQNLNHDAMYWYRQDPGQGLRLIYYSQIVNDFQKGDIAEGYSVSREKKESFPLTVTSAQKNPTAFYLCASSYRVMNTGELFFGEGSRLTVL.

The gene calls are TRBV18 and TRBJ2-5; the match to TRBD2 covers 12 bases. This CDR3 is 17 amino acids long. CDR1 and CDR2 (germline): KGHSH, LQKENI. J was trimmed by 3 bases and V by 0 bases; bases with no gene match: 5. This chain's CDR3 is CASSPPGLAGGKETQYF. The DNA for the CDR3 is TGTGCCAGCTCACCACCGGGGCTAGCGGGAGGGAAAGAGACCCAGTACTTC.

The rearrangement links TRBV5-1 to TRBJ1-3; TRBD1 is a possible D gene (5 bases). This CDR3 spans 15 amino acids. Trimming took 3 bases from V and 2 from J, leaving 12 bases between them. CDR1 and CDR2 (germline): SGHRS, YFSETQ. The CDR3 region is CASSSVGRAGNTIYF. Here the CDR3 DNA reads TGCGCCAGCAGCTCGGTCGGCAGGGCTGGAAACACCATATATTTT.

The V call is TRBV10-3, the J call TRBJ2-5; 7 positions agree with TRBD1. V gave up 0 bases and J gave up 1 base; unmatched junction bases: 5. Germline-derived CDR1 and CDR2 are ENHRY and SYGVKD. This CDR3 has 16 amino acids. The CDR3 nucleotides read TGTGCCATCAGTGAGTCGTTGTCAGGGGGCCAAGAGACCCAGTACTTC. Protein product: CAISESLSGGQETQYF.

Written as DNA, the CDR3 is TGTGCCAGCAGCGTAGTTGACAACTCCTACGAGCAGTACTTC. It translates to CASSVVDNSYEQYF. The rearrangement uses TRBV9 and TRBJ2-7, with D uncertain. CDR3 length: 14 amino acids. In germline, CDR1 is SGDLS, CDR2 YYNGEE. Trimming took 0 bases from V and 0 from J, leaving 7 bases between them.

The chain joins TRBV28 to TRBJ2-3, with TRBD2 matching 12 bases. V lost 4 bases and J lost 2; bases outside the gene matches: 7. The CDR3 totals 17 residues. Germline V gene data show CDR1 as MDHEN and CDR2 as SYDVKM. As DNA, the CDR3 is TGTGCCAGCAGTTCCCGACTAGCGGGGGACCTCACAGATACGCAGTATTTT. This encodes CASSSRLAGDLTDTQYF.

V is TRBV19 and J is TRBJ2-5, with 8 nucleotides matching TRBD2. CDR1 and CDR2 (germline): LNHDA, SQIVND (reference sequence). The CDR3 consists of 15 residues. The junction had 11 bases not matched to a gene; V was cut back by 4 bases and J by 7 bases. CDR3 in DNA: TGTGCCAGTAGTACCCGCGGGGGGTTGGCTCTGACCCAGTACTTC. Protein sequence: CASSTRGGLALTQYF.

The chain has TRBV27 and TRBJ2-7; D call uncertain. Trimming left V 6 bases short and J 0 bases short, with 12 bases between. There are 14 residues in the CDR3. Germline V gene data show CDR1 as MNHEY and CDR2 as SMNVEV (reference sequence). In DNA form, the CDR3 reads TGTGCCAGCAGCCCCTCAGGATTCTCCTACGAGCAGTACTTC. This codes for CASSPSGFSYEQYF.

The chain combines TRBV5-1 with TRBJ2-1; 12 bases fit TRBD2. In germline, CDR1 is SGHRS, CDR2 YFSETQ. The CDR3 extends over 16 amino acids. V was clipped by 1 base and J by 1 base; unmatched bases: 0. This chain's CDR3 is CASSLTSGGSYNEQFF. The CDR3 nucleotides are TGCGCCAGCAGCTTGACTAGCGGGGGGTCCTACAATGAGCAGTTCTTC. The entire variable domain, with the rest obtained from reference TRBV5-1 and TRBJ2-1, is as follows: KAGVTQTPRYLIKTRGQQVTLSCSPISGHRSVSWYQQTPGQGLQFLFEYFSETQRNKGNFPGRFSGRQFSNSRSEMNVSTLELGDSALYLCASSLTSGGSYNEQFFGPGTRLTVL.

This clone was observed a few times. The chain recombines TRBV5-4 with TRBJ1-4; no reliable D call. The CDR3 is made up of 18 amino acids. Germline values: CDR1 SGHNT, CDR2 YYREEE (reference sequence). Trimming took 1 base from V and 1 from J, leaving 17 bases between them. The CDR3 region has the DNA TGTGCCAGCAGCTTGTACCGACCCTTCCGGGGAACTAATGAAAAACTGTTTTTT. Residues: CASSLYRPFRGTNEKLFF.

The V call is TRBV7-6, the J call TRBJ1-2; weak D call: TRBD1 (5 bases). Germline CDR1 and CDR2: SGHVS and FNYEAQ. The V end was cut by 1 base, the J end by 3 bases, with 15 bases between. The CDR3 has 16 amino acids. The CDR3 region is CASSLGLRGFDYGYTF. DNA for the CDR3: TGTGCCAGCAGCTTAGGCTTACGGGGGTTCGACTATGGCTACACCTTC.

This rearrangement joins TRBV9 to TRBJ1-1; no firm D call. The length of the CDR3 is 15 residues. Germline V gene sequence: CDR1 SGDLS, CDR2 YYNGEE. Trimming left V 0 bases short and J 4 bases short, with 13 bases between. For the CDR3, the DNA is TGTGCCAGCAGCGTAGCTTTTGAGGGAGGCACTGAAGCTTTCTTT. Translating it yields CASSVAFEGGTEAFF.

The rearrangement links TRBV7-9 to TRBJ1-2, with TRBD1 matching over 7 bases. The CDR3 covers 13 residues. Trimming removed 3 bases from V and 4 bases from J; junction bases left unmatched: 2. Germline V gives CDR1 SEHNR, CDR2 FQNEAQ (reference sequence). This CDR3 reads CASSFGQVYGYTF. In nucleotides, the CDR3 is TGTGCCAGCAGCTTCGGACAGGTCTATGGCTACACCTTC.

The J gene is TRBJ1-1, the V gene TRBV19; D perhaps matches TRBD1 (5 bases). Per germline, CDR1 LNHDA and CDR2 SQIVND (reference sequence). Trimming shortened V by 5 bases and J by 1 base, and 8 bases separated the two germline ends. CDR3 length: 13 amino acids. CDR3 sequence: CASSVGRNTEAFF. CDR3 sequence (DNA): TGTGCCAGTAGTGTGGGGCGGAACACTGAAGCTTTCTTT.

The rearrangement uses TRBV5-1 and TRBJ2-3; 11 bases agree with TRBD2. The CDR3 loop spans 16 amino acids. The J segment lost 6 bases and the V segment lost 3 bases, leaving 9 bases of the junction unmatched. From germline, CDR1 is SGHRS and CDR2 YFSETQ. Here the CDR3 DNA reads TGCGCCAGCAGCTCGACTAGCGGGATCGGTGAGGATACGCAGTATTTT. Protein product: CASSSTSGIGEDTQYF.

V gene TRBV5-1 combines with J gene TRBJ2-3; 12 nucleotides align to TRBD2. The CDR3 spans 17 residues. Germline V lookup: CDR1 SGHRS, CDR2 YFSETQ. V lost 3 bases and J lost 2; bases outside the gene matches: 7. Here the CDR3 reads CASSSTRTSGDTDTQYF. DNA of the CDR3: TGCGCCAGCAGCTCGACACGGACTAGCGGGGACACAGATACGCAGTATTTT.

The V and J genes are TRBV18 and TRBJ2-5; 9 bases line up with TRBD1. J gave up 5 bases and V 0 bases, and 4 bases lay outside the gene matches. This CDR3 comprises 15 residues. The V gene's germline CDR1 is KGHSH and CDR2 LQKENI. The DNA of the CDR3 is TGTGCCAGCTCACCACCGGGACAGGGTCTTGAGACCCAGTACTTC. Translating it yields CASSPPGQGLETQYF.